The present T cell receptor beta chain was sequenced within a study of T cell repertoires in cytomegalovirus infection. TCRdb re-derived calls from the reads in MiXCR, one entry per CDR3 protein. The repertoire holds about 900,000 distinct CDR3 sequences, with approximately 32% as singletons. The CDR3 runs 16 residues. Germline V gene lookup returns CDR1 SGHTA and CDR2 FQGTGA. V trimming: 5 bases; J trimming: 4 bases; junction bases outside the gene matches: 11. Concerning this clonotype itself: Its specificity is not known.

This clonotype was sampled from a human donor in good health (CMV status not recorded). Some clones in this sample may be carry-over from other donors' samples. The gene calls are TRBV7-3 and TRBJ2-1; 7 bases are a match to TRBD1. Sequences were derived from cultured CD8+ T cells from PBMCs, sampled from culture after CMV antigen stimulation. CDR3 protein: CASSRAPTGFYNEQFF. DNA for the CDR3: TGTGCCAGCAGCCGAGCTCCGACAGGGTTTTACAATGAGCAGTTCTTC.